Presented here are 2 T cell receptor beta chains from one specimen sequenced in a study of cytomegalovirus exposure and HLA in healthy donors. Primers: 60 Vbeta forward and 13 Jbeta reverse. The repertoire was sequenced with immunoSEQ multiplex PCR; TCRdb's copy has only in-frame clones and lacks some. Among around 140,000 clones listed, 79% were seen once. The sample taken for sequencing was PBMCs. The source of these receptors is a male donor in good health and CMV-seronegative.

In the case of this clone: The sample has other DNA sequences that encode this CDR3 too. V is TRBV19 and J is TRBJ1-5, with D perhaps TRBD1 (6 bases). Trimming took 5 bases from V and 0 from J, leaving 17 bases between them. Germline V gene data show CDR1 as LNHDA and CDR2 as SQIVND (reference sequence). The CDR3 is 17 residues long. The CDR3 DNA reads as TGTGCCAGTAGTGTCCGGGACACCCCATATAGCAATCAGCCCCAGCATTTT. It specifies CASSVRDTPYSNQPQHF.

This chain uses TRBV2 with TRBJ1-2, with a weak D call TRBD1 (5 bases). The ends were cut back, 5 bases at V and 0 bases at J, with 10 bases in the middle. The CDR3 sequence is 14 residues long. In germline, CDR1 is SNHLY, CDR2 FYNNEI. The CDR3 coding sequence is TGTGCCAGCAGTATGCAGGGCTCTAACTATGGCTACACCTTC. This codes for CASSMQGSNYGYTF.